These T cell receptor beta chains were read from a single sample in a study of blood T cell repertoires in COVID-19. Clones were read by immunoSEQ multiplex PCR, and TCRdb kept only the in-frame ones, dropping some. The sample contains 11,000 to 15,000 clones, 80% to 90% of which appear only once. Material for sequencing was peripheral blood. The receptors stem from a human donor in a cohort sampled during active COVID-19. Both conserved end residues are part of each CDR3. Fields, in order: V gene, D gene, J gene, clone size, CDR3 protein, CDR3 DNA. D genes are given only for firm matches. Only some rows state a clone size, as once, few, many or a class for expanded clones.

>TRBV9|TRBD2|TRBJ2-1|few
CASSVVEGGGYNEQFF
TGTGCCAGCAGCGTAGTTGAGGGCGGGGGGTACAATGAGCAGTTCTTC
>TRBV7-9|NA|TRBJ2-5|NA
CASSETTSESQETQYF
TGTGCCAGCAGCGAAACGACTAGTGAATCACAAGAGACCCAGTACTTC
>TRBV11-2|NA|TRBJ2-1|NA
CASSQLSTADNEQFF
TGTGCCAGCAGCCAGTTATCCACAGCGGACAATGAGCAGTTCTTC
>TRBV6-5|NA|TRBJ1-1|few
CASSYSSSGGDTEAFF
TGTGCCAGCAGTTACTCGAGCTCGGGGGGGGACACTGAAGCTTTCTTT
>TRBV19|TRBD1|TRBJ1-1|NA
CASSMEGTGRGAFF
TGTGCCAGTAGTATGGAAGGGACAGGTCGAGGAGCTTTCTTT
>TRBV23-1|TRBD1|TRBJ2-7|NA
CASSRPGQGFYEQYF
TGCGCCAGCAGTCGACCGGGACAGGGTTTTTACGAGCAGTACTTC
>TRBV6-2/TRBV6-3|TRBD2|TRBJ2-2|NA
CASSPNGLAAANTGELFF
TGTGCCAGCAGCCCGAATGGACTAGCTGCCGCGAACACCGGGGAGCTGTTTTTT
>TRBV28|NA|TRBJ1-1|NA
CASRPDGRAEAFF
TGTGCCAGCAGACCCGACGGGAGGGCTGAAGCTTTCTTT
>TRBV5-1|NA|TRBJ2-5|NA
CASSSGQTQETQYF
TGCGCCAGCAGCTCAGGACAGACCCAAGAGACCCAGTACTTC
>TRBV3-1/TRBV3-2|TRBD1|TRBJ2-7|NA
CASSPTGDEQYF
TGTGCCAGCAGTCCGACAGGGGACGAGCAGTACTTC
>TRBV14|NA|TRBJ2-1|NA
CASSPLGLGDNEQFF
TGTGCCAGCAGCCCTCTGGGGCTGGGTGACAATGAGCAGTTCTTC
>TRBV6-4|TRBD1|TRBJ2-3|NA
CASSDGTGGTDTQYF
TGTGCCAGCAGTGATGGGACAGGGGGCACAGATACGCAGTATTTT
>TRBV5-5|TRBD1|TRBJ2-7|NA
CASSLRGGDRQYF
TGTGCCAGCAGCTTGAGAGGGGGCGACCGGCAGTACTTC
>TRBV30|TRBD2|TRBJ2-3|NA
CAWSLRGSERGGRDTQYF
TGTGCCTGGAGTTTACGGGGCTCAGAGCGGGGGGGCCGGGATACGCAGTATTTT
>TRBV27|NA|TRBJ2-4|NA
CASSQVPGKLIQYF
TGTGCCAGCAGCCAAGTTCCGGGGAAGCTCATTCAGTACTTC
>TRBV19|TRBD2|TRBJ2-5|NA
CASSIGSSGGFQETQYF
TGTGCCAGTAGTATAGGGTCTAGCGGCGGTTTTCAAGAGACCCAGTACTTC
>TRBV4-2|NA|TRBJ2-3|NA
CASSQGDSGSDTQYF
TGTGCCAGCAGCCAAGGTGATAGCGGCTCAGATACGCAGTATTTT
>TRBV10-1|TRBD2|TRBJ2-1|NA
CASSEGGGEQFF
TGCGCCAGCAGTGAGGGCGGGGGTGAGCAGTTCTTC
>TRBV5-1|TRBD2|TRBJ2-5|NA
CASSSPSLTSGGAPQETQYF
TGCGCCAGCAGCTCGCCATCCCTAACTAGCGGGGGGGCTCCCCAAGAGACCCAGTACTTC
>TRBV19|TRBD2|TRBJ2-7|NA
CASSIGTSGSYEQYF
TGTGCCAGTAGTATCGGGACTAGCGGCTCCTACGAGCAGTACTTC
>TRBV19|NA|TRBJ1-1|once
CASSPVDRLNTEAFF
TGTGCCAGTAGTCCAGTAGACAGACTTAACACTGAAGCTTTCTTT
>TRBV3-1/TRBV3-2|TRBD2|TRBJ2-5|NA
CASSHHGTSGRKETQYF
TGTGCCAGCAGCCATCACGGGACTAGCGGTAGGAAAGAGACCCAGTACTTC
>TRBV27|TRBD2|TRBJ2-1|NA
CASSLIAPSGEGEQFF
TGTGCCAGCAGTTTAATCGCGCCTAGCGGGGAGGGTGAGCAGTTCTTC
>TRBV4-3|NA|TRBJ2-4|few
CASSQDLGGHGNIQYF
TGCGCCAGCAGCCAAGATCTGGGGGGGCACGGAAACATTCAGTACTTC
>TRBV7-6|NA|TRBJ2-1|NA
CASSLAGGLEVSYNEQFF
TGTGCCAGCAGCTTAGCGGGGGGACTCGAAGTCTCCTACAATGAGCAGTTCTTC
>TRBV4-3|NA|TRBJ1-3|NA
CASSHILGDSGNTIYF
TGCGCCAGCAGCCATATCCTCGGAGACTCTGGAAACACCATATATTTT
>TRBV30|NA|TRBJ1-5|NA
CAWGGQGVGIAGNQPQHF
TGTGCCTGGGGAGGTCAGGGTGTCGGAATTGCAGGCAATCAGCCCCAGCATTTT
>TRBV11-2|TRBD2|TRBJ2-3|NA
CASSLNPREADTQYF
TGTGCCAGCAGCTTAAACCCACGGGAGGCAGATACGCAGTATTTT
>TRBV28|NA|TRBJ2-2|NA
CASSSPTSPVHAGELFF
TGTGCCAGCAGTTCCCCGACTAGTCCAGTGCATGCCGGGGAGCTGTTTTTT
>TRBV6-4|NA|TRBJ1-1|NA
CASSETANTEAFF
TGTGCCAGCAGTGAGACAGCGAACACTGAAGCTTTCTTT
>TRBV5-1|TRBD1|TRBJ2-7|once
CASSTGTGVYEQYF
TGCGCCAGCAGCACCGGGACAGGGGTCTACGAGCAGTACTTC
>TRBV7-8|TRBD1|TRBJ1-4|NA
CASSLPGQGNEKLFF
TGTGCCAGCAGCTTACCGGGACAGGGTAATGAAAAACTGTTTTTT
>TRBV7-9|TRBD2|TRBJ2-2|NA
CASSPPGLSNTGELFF
TGTGCCAGCAGCCCCCCGGGACTATCGAACACCGGGGAGCTGTTTTTT
>TRBV11-2|TRBD1|TRBJ1-1|NA
CASSLGRTGVNTEAFF
TGTGCCAGCAGCTTAGGGCGGACAGGGGTGAACACTGAAGCTTTCTTT
>TRBV5-1|NA|TRBJ2-3|once
CASSLGVGADTQYF
TGCGCCAGCAGCTTGGGGGTAGGAGCAGATACGCAGTATTTT
>TRBV27|TRBD2|TRBJ2-3|few
CASSSLAGDGTDTQYF
TGTGCCAGCAGTTCACTAGCGGGGGATGGCACAGATACGCAGTATTTT
>TRBV6-5|NA|TRBJ1-2|NA
CASSYSTGWGYTF
TGTGCCAGCAGTTACTCGACGGGATGGGGCTACACCTTC
>TRBV6-2/TRBV6-3|NA|TRBJ2-7|NA
CASSYSGRTYEQYF
TGTGCCAGCAGTTACTCGGGCAGGACCTACGAGCAGTACTTC
>TRBV2|NA|TRBJ1-2|NA
CASSTGYGYTF
TGTGCCAGCAGCACAGGGTATGGCTACACCTTC
>TRBV7-8|TRBD2|TRBJ2-2|NA
CASSLNPSGAANTGELFF
TGTGCCAGCAGCTTAAATCCTAGCGGGGCGGCGAACACCGGGGAGCTGTTTTTT
>TRBV6-5|NA|TRBJ1-4|NA
CASSYQRVSTNEKLFF
TGTGCCAGCAGTTATCAGCGAGTTTCAACTAATGAAAAACTGTTTTTT
>TRBV4-2|TRBD1|TRBJ1-2|NA
CASSRDRDDYGYTF
TGTGCCAGCAGCCGGGACAGGGATGACTATGGCTACACCTTC
>TRBV30|NA|TRBJ1-2|once
CAWSVGIAYGYTF
TGTGCCTGGAGTGTGGGCATCGCCTATGGCTACACCTTC
>TRBV7-9|TRBD1|TRBJ1-4|NA
CASSPPGQGGSNEKLFF
TGTGCCAGCAGCCCGCCGGGACAGGGAGGTAGTAATGAAAAACTGTTTTTT
>TRBV14|NA|TRBJ1-2|NA
CASSQESGRGYTF
TGTGCCAGCAGCCAAGAGTCGGGTAGGGGCTACACCTTC
>TRBV12-3/TRBV12-4|NA|TRBJ1-5|NA
CASARVLHQPQHF
TGTGCCAGCGCGAGAGTTCTACATCAGCCCCAGCATTTT
>TRBV7-9|TRBD1|TRBJ2-3|once
CASRRDRGTDTQYF
TGTGCCAGCCGGCGGGACAGGGGAACAGATACGCAGTATTTT
>TRBV7-2|NA|TRBJ1-1|NA
CASSLTLGHDTEAFF
TGTGCCAGCAGCTTAACTCTTGGACACGACACTGAAGCTTTCTTT
>TRBV12-3/TRBV12-4|NA|TRBJ2-7|NA
CASSSGQYEQYF
TGTGCCAGCAGTTCCGGACAGTACGAGCAGTACTTC
>TRBV7-8|TRBD1|TRBJ1-6|once
CASSLRGQGALSYNSPLHF
TGTGCCAGCAGCTTACGGGGGCAGGGGGCTTTATCCTATAATTCACCCCTCCACTTT
>TRBV28|NA|TRBJ1-1|NA
CASTIPSRVSGGGNTEAFF
TGTGCCAGCACGATACCATCGCGGGTGTCGGGCGGGGGAAACACTGAAGCTTTCTTT
>TRBV6-2/TRBV6-3|TRBD1|TRBJ2-7|once
CASSRQGYYEQYF
TGTGCCAGCAGCCGACAGGGATACTACGAGCAGTACTTC
>TRBV7-2|TRBD1|TRBJ2-1|NA
CASSPRGPGEQFF
TGTGCCAGCAGCCCCAGGGGGCCGGGTGAGCAGTTCTTC